The 29 T cell receptor beta chains given below trace back to one sample, sequenced in a study of cytomegalovirus exposure and HLA in healthy donors. Vbeta (60) and Jbeta (13) primers were used in the PCR. Using immunoSEQ multiplex PCR, the repertoire was profiled, and TCRdb retains in-frame clones only, with some absent. The sample shows roughly 97,000 clones, roughly 9.1% of them seen only once. Sequencing was done on a sample of PBMCs. Receptor source: a man aged 40-50 years in good health and CMV-seropositive.

This clone was seen only a few times. The chain employs TRBV13 and TRBJ2-7, with TRBD1 as a possible D gene (5 bases). The CDR3 extends over 13 amino acids. Trimming left V 5 bases short and J 5 bases short, with 13 bases between. In germline, CDR1 is PRHDT, CDR2 FYEKMQ (reference sequence). The CDR3 loop reads CASSPELTDEQYF. The CDR3 nucleotides read TGTGCCAGCAGCCCCGAGCTGACAGACGAGCAGTACTTC.

V usage is TRBV14 and J usage is TRBJ2-7; 9 bases are shared with TRBD1. Germline V gene sequence: CDR1 SGHDN, CDR2 FVKESK. J gave up 5 bases and V 4 bases, and 12 bases lay outside the gene matches. The CDR3 contains 16 residues. CDR3 sequence (DNA): TGTGCCAGCAGCCCTCATACAGGGGGCCCCCTTCACGAGCAGTACTTC. Its translation: CASSPHTGGPLHEQYF. Full variable domain (rest looked up from reference TRBV14 and TRBJ2-7): EAGVTQFPSHSVIEKGQTVTLRCDPISGHDNLYWYRRVMGKEIKFLLHFVKESKQDESGMPNNRFLAERTGGTYSTLKVQPAELEDSGVYFCASSPHTGGPLHEQYFGPGTRLTVT.

This clone was seen more than once but under ten times. The chain has TRBV30 and TRBJ2-7; D might be TRBD1 (6 bases). Per germline, CDR1 GTSNPN and CDR2 SVGIG (reference sequence). Trimming removed 3 bases at V and 6 bases at J, with 18 bases between. The CDR3 has 14 amino acids. The CDR3 bases are TGTGCCTGGAGCCGTCGGACAGAGGGTTCCGAGCAGTACTTC. It translates to CAWSRRTEGSEQYF.

This clone was counted many times. This chain uses TRBV14 with TRBJ1-1; 7 bases are a match to TRBD1. This CDR3 comprises 14 residues. Trimming cost V 4 bases and J 0 bases; bases outside gene matches: 2. The germline gives CDR1 SGHDN, CDR2 FVKESK. Here the CDR3 DNA reads TGTGCCAGCAGCCCACAGGGGTTGAACACTGAAGCTTTCTTT. It encodes CASSPQGLNTEAFF.

This rearrangement joins TRBV2 to TRBJ2-7; TRBD2 agrees at 8 bases. J was trimmed by 6 bases and V by 6 bases; bases with no gene match: 10. Germline V gives CDR1 SNHLY, CDR2 FYNNEI. The CDR3 has 14 residues. Here the CDR3 DNA reads TGTGCCAGCAGCGCGAGTAGCGGGACCGTCGAGCAGTACTTC. Translated: CASSASSGTVEQYF.

The chain recombines TRBV27 with TRBJ2-7; 8 nucleotides match TRBD2. Germline V lookup: CDR1 MNHEY, CDR2 SMNVEV (reference sequence). V gave up 5 bases and J gave up 4 bases; unmatched junction bases: 4. This CDR3 contains 13 residues. The CDR3 spells CASSIGLAYEQYF. The CDR3 nucleotides are TGTGCCAGCAGTATCGGACTAGCTTACGAGCAGTACTTC.

The genes are TRBV13 and TRBJ2-7; a weak D match, TRBD2 (6 bases). The V and J ends lost 0 bases and 6 bases respectively, with 9 bases between them. This CDR3 has 13 residues. In germline, CDR1 is PRHDT, CDR2 FYEKMQ (reference sequence). The DNA of the CDR3 is TGTGCCAGCAGCTTAGGGGGGGGAGGCGAGCAGTACTTC. Translating it yields CASSLGGGGEQYF.

V and J are TRBV19 and TRBJ2-6; tentative D call: TRBD1 (6 bases). This CDR3 is 15 amino acids long. Germline V lookup: CDR1 LNHDA, CDR2 SQIVND (reference sequence). V lost 6 bases and J 4 bases, leaving 13 bases between the germline ends. The CDR3 DNA sequence: TGTGCCAGTAGGGAACAGGGAGCCGGGGCCAACGTCCTGACTTTC. This translates into CASREQGAGANVLTF.

This clone was observed a few times. This chain joins TRBV27 and TRBJ2-7, with 8 bases that match TRBD2. Germline CDR1 and CDR2: MNHEY and SMNVEV (reference sequence). The CDR3 consists of 15 residues. The V segment lost 2 bases and the J segment 4 bases; nucleotides outside the gene matches: 7. The CDR3 coding sequence is TGTGCCAGCAGTTTACGGACTAGCCCCGAGTACGAGCAGTACTTC. Its protein product is CASSLRTSPEYEQYF.

This clone was seen a few times. The chain couples TRBV19 to TRBJ2-7; TRBD1 is a possible D gene (5 bases). Deletions cut 6 bases from V and 0 bases from J, with 12 bases between. Germline lookup yields CDR1 LNHDA and CDR2 SQIVND (reference sequence). The CDR3 extends over 14 amino acids. The CDR3 region has the DNA TGTGCCAGTAGAGTAAGACAGAGCTCCTACGAGCAGTACTTC. It codes for CASRVRQSSYEQYF.

This clone was counted a few times. This rearrangement joins TRBV19 to TRBJ1-5; maybe TRBD1 (6 bases). V gave up 6 bases and J gave up 0 bases, with 12 bases separating them. From germline, CDR1 is LNHDA and CDR2 SQIVND (reference sequence). The CDR3 sequence is 15 residues long. The DNA for the CDR3 is TGTGCCAGTAGAGGGGGTTCCGATAGCAATCAGCCCCAGCATTTT. Its protein product is CASRGGSDSNQPQHF.

The chain is built from TRBV2 and TRBJ2-7; 7 bases are a match to TRBD2. Losses at the gene ends were 4 bases for V and 2 bases for J; bases not matched to a gene: 11. CDR3 length: 16 residues. Germline V gene data show CDR1 as SNHLY and CDR2 as FYNNEI. CDR3 amino acids: CASSVPRLAATYEQYF. The DNA for the CDR3 is TGTGCCAGCAGTGTCCCCCGACTAGCCGCAACCTACGAGCAGTACTTC.

This clone turned up a few times. The rearrangement uses TRBV9 and TRBJ2-1; 7 bases match TRBD2. Germline V gene sequence: CDR1 SGDLS, CDR2 YYNGEE. This CDR3 spans 16 amino acids. V was clipped by 0 bases and J by 5 bases; unmatched bases: 8. The CDR3 bases are TGTGCCAGCAGCGTAGCTAAAACTAGCGAGAACAATGAGCAGTTCTTC. It codes for CASSVAKTSENNEQFF.

This clone showed up just a few times. This chain links TRBV7-9 with TRBJ2-7, with 7 nucleotides matching TRBD2. Germline V gene data show CDR1 as SEHNR and CDR2 as FQNEAQ (reference sequence). This CDR3 is built from 17 residues. V trimming: 6 bases; J trimming: 1 base; junction bases outside the gene matches: 15. The CDR3 protein is CASSSSVTSVASYEQYF. CDR3 bases: TGTGCCAGCAGTTCTAGCGTCACTAGCGTGGCATCCTACGAGCAGTACTTC.

The sample holds a few counts of this clone. The chain is built from TRBV4-1 and TRBJ2-7; 10 bases are a match to TRBD1. The CDR3 is 15 residues long. The V gene's germline CDR1 is MGHRA and CDR2 YSYEKL. The ends lost 0 bases at V and 6 bases at J; junction bases unmatched: 5. The CDR3 region is CASSQDPGQGFEQYF. DNA for the CDR3: TGCGCCAGCAGCCAAGATCCGGGACAGGGGTTCGAGCAGTACTTC.

The chain is built from TRBV28 and TRBJ2-7, with TRBD2 matching 7 bases. The CDR3 runs to 15 residues. The germline V gene encodes CDR1 MDHEN and CDR2 SYDVKM. V shed 4 bases, J shed 0 bases, and the junction held 6 bases outside the gene matches. CDR3 DNA: TGTGCCAGCAGTTCCCCAGTAGCGGGCTCCTACGAGCAGTACTTC. This gives the protein CASSSPVAGSYEQYF.

This clone was detected only a few times. This rearrangement joins TRBV6-1 to TRBJ2-3, with TRBD2 as a possible D gene (6 bases). The germline CDR1 and CDR2 sequences are MNHNS and SASEGT. This CDR3 contains 19 residues. V was pared by 1 base and J by 4 bases, with 24 bases between. CDR3 DNA: TGTGCCAGCAGTGAAGTTGGGTTCGCGGGATGGGAGCGGGCAGATACGCAGTATTTT. This gives the protein CASSEVGFAGWERADTQYF.

This clone was seen a few times. This sequence joins TRBV7-9 and TRBJ2-1, with D unresolved. The V gene's germline CDR1 is SEHNR and CDR2 FQNEAQ (reference sequence). V lost 0 bases and J lost 8, with 8 bases in between. CDR3 length: 13 amino acids. CDR3: CASSLALVDEQFF. The CDR3 nucleotides read TGTGCCAGCAGCTTAGCTCTAGTCGATGAGCAGTTCTTC.

This clone was seen a handful of times. The chain links TRBV6-1 to TRBJ1-2, with D uncertain. Trimming left V 1 base short and J 5 bases short, with 8 bases between. This CDR3 is 13 amino acids long. CDR1 and CDR2 (germline): MNHNS, SASEGT. The DNA for the CDR3 is TGTGCCAGCAGTGAAGGGCCCAGGTATGGCTACACCTTC. It specifies CASSEGPRYGYTF.

A few counts support this clone. The CDR3 region is CASSLLLPGLAAYEQYF. The CDR3 DNA is TGCGCCAGCAGCCTGCTACTGCCGGGACTAGCCGCATACGAGCAGTACTTC. The chain couples TRBV4-3 to TRBJ2-7; 9 nucleotides agree with TRBD2. The CDR3 loop spans 17 amino acids. Germline CDR1 is LGHNA and CDR2 is YSLEER. Germline trimming cut 4 bases from V and 4 bases from J; bases unmatched to any gene: 14.

J is TRBJ2-3 and V is TRBV4-2, with 11 bases identical to TRBD1. Germline values: CDR1 LGHNA, CDR2 YNFKEQ. The CDR3 extends over 16 amino acids. With 4 bases clipped from V and 3 bases from J, the junction kept 6 bases outside the gene matches. The DNA of the CDR3 is TGTGCCAGCAGCCCCGGACAGGGGGCCGGTACAGATACGCAGTATTTT. As protein: CASSPGQGAGTDTQYF.

V usage is TRBV27 and J usage is TRBJ1-2, with 11 bases that match TRBD1. Germline CDR1 is MNHEY and CDR2 is SMNVEV (reference sequence). The CDR3 length is 15 residues. The V gene end was trimmed by 5 bases and the J gene end by 8 bases; junction bases not matched to a gene: 10. CDR3 in DNA: TGTGCCAGCAGTCCGGGGACAGGGGGGTTGTTGGGCTACACCTTC. It specifies CASSPGTGGLLGYTF.

The rearrangement joins TRBV19 to TRBJ2-7; 7 nucleotides match TRBD2. The CDR3 spans 15 residues. V lost 3 bases, J lost 4 bases, and 9 bases stayed unmatched. From germline, CDR1 is LNHDA and CDR2 SQIVND (reference sequence). This CDR3 is CASSIPGAGTYEQYF. The CDR3 coding sequence is TGTGCCAGTAGTATCCCGGGAGCGGGAACTTACGAGCAGTACTTC.

The genes are TRBV4-3 and TRBJ2-7; D ambiguous. Looked up from germline, CDR1 is LGHNA and CDR2 is YSLEER. Between the trimmed V and J ends, which lost 2 bases and 1 base, there was a span of 9 bases. This CDR3 is built from 14 residues. Written as DNA, the CDR3 is TGCGCCAGCAGCCAACAGTCCGGGTCCTACGAGCAGTACTTC. Encoded protein: CASSQQSGSYEQYF.

This clone was observed a handful of times. The chain has TRBV25-1 and TRBJ1-1, with 10 bases matching TRBD1. The CDR3 contains 15 residues. CDR1 and CDR2 from the germline V gene are MGHDK and SYGVNS. Trimming took 3 bases from V and 3 from J; bases not matched to a gene: 4. CDR3 nucleotides: TGTGCCAGCAGTGAGACAGGGGGCGTTGACACTGAAGCTTTCTTT. As protein: CASSETGGVDTEAFF.

The V call is TRBV19, the J call TRBJ1-5; D may be TRBD1 (6 bases). Between the trimmed V and J ends, which lost 7 bases and 0 bases, there was a span of 19 bases. The CDR3 is made up of 17 amino acids. Germline CDR1 LNHDA, CDR2 SQIVND (reference sequence). Here the CDR3 reads CASTADSRAFSNQPQHF. The CDR3 DNA sequence: TGTGCCAGTACCGCGGACAGTAGGGCCTTTAGCAATCAGCCCCAGCATTTT.

There are a few counts of this clone. CDR3: CASSSAHRRSYEQYF. DNA of the CDR3: TGTGCCAGCAGCTCGGCTCACAGGCGCTCCTACGAGCAGTACTTC. The chain carries TRBV5-6 and TRBJ2-7, with TRBD1 as a possible D gene (5 bases). This CDR3 spans 15 amino acids. V shed 3 bases and J shed 0 bases, with 13 bases lying between them. Germline V gives CDR1 SGHDT, CDR2 YYEEEE.

The chain links TRBV28 to TRBJ1-4; the D is unclear. Germline V gene lookup returns CDR1 MDHEN and CDR2 SYDVKM. This CDR3 comprises 13 residues. V lost 6 bases to trimming and J lost 5 bases, with 10 bases between them. DNA for the CDR3: TGTGCCAGCAGAGAGGGTGTGAATGAAAAACTGTTTTTT. Protein sequence: CASREGVNEKLFF.

The table lists this clone with a few counts. This sequence joins TRBV6-9 and TRBJ2-1; no clear D gene. The CDR3 totals 11 residues. V shed 7 bases and J shed 6 bases, with 7 bases lying between them. The V gene's germline CDR1 is MNHGY and CDR2 SVAAGI. CDR3 DNA sequence: TGTGCCAGCATGAGTGTCAATGAGCAGTTCTTC. It yields the protein CASMSVNEQFF.